This T cell receptor beta chain was recovered during a study of blood T cell repertoires in COVID-19. Authors' processing steps: Amplification of reference gene primers was used by the study to estimate nucleated cell counts. Sequenced by immunoSEQ multiplex PCR; TCRdb stores in-frame clones only, minus some. V and J calls and clone size are copied from that table; D and trimming were computed from the DNA. This table holds some 160,000 clones, approximately 84% found once. Sequences were obtained from peripheral blood. This receptor was taken from a woman of 80 years or more with acute or convalescent COVID-19.

Here the CDR3 DNA reads TGTGCCAGCAGCCAAGACCCAGGGAGGGGAGGCTACACCTTC. As protein: CASSQDPGRGGYTF. The V and J genes are TRBV3-1 (or the pseudogene TRBV3-2) and TRBJ1-2; TRBD1 might be the D (5 bases). Looked up from germline, CDR1 is LGHDT and CDR2 is YNNKEL (reference sequence). The CDR3 covers 14 residues. Trimming left V 0 bases short and J 8 bases short, with 13 bases between.